A selection of T cell receptor beta chains follows, all from one sample in a study of blood T cell repertoires in COVID-19. Profiled with immunoSEQ multiplex PCR; TCRdb holds only in-frame clones, not every one. The sample has around 270,000 clones, around 87% seen once. The sample comprised peripheral blood. The receptors were gathered from an older woman with COVID-19, enrolled during active disease. The CDR3 runs from the conserved cysteine through the conserved F or W. A D gene is named only where the DNA matches it firmly. Expanded clones get a size class; other rows say once, few or many, or leave the size out.

cdr3_aa cdr3_nt d_call j_call v_call clone_size
CAWSRDRTYNEQFF TGTGCCTGGAGCCGGGACAGAACCTACAATGAGCAGTTCTTC TRBD1 TRBJ2-1 TRBV30 .
CASSAGLGLGSSYEQYF TGTGCCAGCAGCGCGGGGCTAGGTTTGGGGAGCTCCTACGAGCAGTACTTC . TRBJ2-7 TRBV2 .
CASSLRGLDGYTF TGTGCCAGCAGCTTGCGGGGCTTGGATGGCTACACCTTC . TRBJ1-2 TRBV13 .
CASSYKRELTGELFF TGTGCCAGCAGCTATAAGCGGGAGTTGACCGGGGAGCTGTTTTTT TRBD2 TRBJ2-2 TRBV7-9 .
CASSLGSRNTEAFF TGCGCCAGCAGCTTGGGGTCCAGGAACACTGAAGCTTTCTTT . TRBJ1-1 TRBV5-1 .
CASSLLARPDTQYF TGCGCCAGCAGCTTGCTAGCCAGGCCCGATACGCAGTATTTT . TRBJ2-3 TRBV5-1 .
CASSERGLNEKLFF TGTGCCAGCAGTGAACGGGGTCTTAATGAAAAACTGTTTTTT . TRBJ1-4 TRBV6-1 .
CASSTGRENTGELFF TGTGCCAGCTCTACAGGGCGTGAGAACACCGGGGAGCTGTTTTTT . TRBJ2-2 TRBV18 .
CASERRVGQPQHF TGTGCCAGTGAACGCCGGGTTGGTCAGCCCCAGCATTTT . TRBJ1-5 TRBV19 once
CASSSLAEGVETQYF TGCGCCAGCAGCTCCCTAGCGGAGGGGGTGGAGACCCAGTACTTC . TRBJ2-5 TRBV5-1 .
CASSPRRGYEQYF TGTGCCAGCAGCCCCAGGCGGGGTTACGAGCAGTACTTC . TRBJ2-7 TRBV11-2 .
CATLALVRTQYF TGTGCCACCCTAGCTTTGGTCCGTACCCAGTACTTC . TRBJ2-5 TRBV7-9 .
CASSQLGLPNTGELFF TGCGCCAGCAGCCAACTGGGACTCCCGAACACCGGGGAGCTGTTTTTT . TRBJ2-2 TRBV4-1 .
CASLGTGSYEQYF TGTGCCAGCCTGGGGACAGGGTCCTACGAGCAGTACTTC TRBD1 TRBJ2-7 TRBV6-5 .
CASSLRETHNRNTEAFF TGTGCCAGCAGCCTACGAGAAACTCATAATCGAAACACTGAAGCTTTCTTT . TRBJ1-1 TRBV3-1/TRBV3-2 .
CASSSRTSGRLYF TGCGCCAGCAGCTCGCGGACTAGCGGGAGGTTGTACTTC TRBD2 TRBJ2-5 TRBV5-1 .
CASSQDGRQSSYNEQFF TGTGCCAGCAGCCAAGATGGCAGACAGAGCTCCTACAATGAGCAGTTCTTC . TRBJ2-1 TRBV3-1/TRBV3-2 .
CASSRMPGQGSIGNYGYTF TGCGCCAGCAGCCGAATGCCGGGACAGGGTTCCATCGGTAACTATGGCTACACCTTC TRBD1 TRBJ1-2 TRBV5-1 .
CASSVGSDRAALTGQPQHF TGTGCCAGCAGCGTAGGGTCGGACAGGGCAGCCCTAACGGGTCAGCCCCAGCATTTT TRBD1 TRBJ1-5 TRBV9 .
CASRGAGSSYNEQFF TGCGCCAGCCGGGGGGCGGGGAGCTCCTACAATGAACAGTTCTTC . TRBJ2-1 TRBV4-1 .
CASSVAQGYTGELFF TGTGCCAGCAGCGTAGCACAGGGCTACACCGGGGAGCTGTTTTTT . TRBJ2-2 TRBV9 .
CSAQEDTEAFF TGCAGTGCTCAAGAGGACACTGAAGCTTTCTTT . TRBJ1-1 TRBV20-1 .
CASSPSGEQYF TGTGCCAGCTCACCTTCGGGGGAGCAGTACTTC . TRBJ2-7 TRBV18 .
CASSLADQPQHF TGTGCCAGCAGCTTGGCAGATCAGCCCCAGCATTTT . TRBJ1-5 TRBV5-5 once
CASSYPTDGYTF TGTGCCAGCAGTTACCCTACAGATGGCTACACCTTC . TRBJ1-2 TRBV6-6 few
CAISPGANVLTF TGTGCCATCAGCCCAGGGGCCAACGTCCTGACTTTC . TRBJ2-6 TRBV10-3 .
CASASGSSGNTIYF TGTGCCAGCGCCTCGGGGTCCTCTGGAAACACCATATATTTT . TRBJ1-3 TRBV28 .
CASSLPLSLAAASNTGELFF TGTGCCAGCAGTTTACCACTCTCACTAGCGGCCGCTTCGAACACCGGGGAGCTGTTTTTT TRBD2 TRBJ2-2 TRBV28 .
CASSGPGTGLNTYGYTF TGTGCCAGCAGCGGTCCCGGGACAGGGTTGAATACCTATGGCTACACCTTC TRBD1 TRBJ1-2 TRBV5-4 .
CASWGQGSNEQYF TGTGCCAGCTGGGGACAGGGGTCCAACGAGCAGTACTTC TRBD1 TRBJ2-7 TRBV5-4 .
CASSPPGQINEKLFF TGTGCCAGCTCACCCCCGGGACAGATTAATGAAAAACTGTTTTTT TRBD1 TRBJ1-4 TRBV18 .
CASSPGTGYMNTEAFF TGTGCCAGCAGCCCCGGGACAGGGTACATGAACACTGAAGCTTTCTTT TRBD1 TRBJ1-1 TRBV7-8 .
CATRTGGQETQYF TGTGCCACCCGGACAGGGGGTCAAGAGACCCAGTACTTC TRBD1 TRBJ2-5 TRBV10-3 .
CATSRGERSSYNEQFF TGTGCCACCAGCAGAGGGGAGCGGAGCTCCTACAATGAGCAGTTCTTC . TRBJ2-1 TRBV15 .
CAWSFQGLGEQYF TGTGCCTGGAGTTTTCAGGGCCTTGGCGAGCAGTACTTC . TRBJ2-7 TRBV30 .
CASSALAGGYNEQFF TGTGCCAGCAGCGCACTAGCGGGAGGTTACAATGAGCAGTTCTTC TRBD2 TRBJ2-1 TRBV7-3 .
CASLQGTSNQPQHF TGTGCCAGCCTACAGGGAACTAGCAATCAGCCCCAGCATTTT . TRBJ1-5 TRBV19 .
CASSQTFAGGSYEQYF TGTGCCAGCAGCCAAACCTTTGCAGGGGGAAGCTACGAGCAGTACTTC TRBD1 TRBJ2-7 TRBV3-1/TRBV3-2 .
CASSPRGGSNQPQHF TGTGCCAGCAGTCCTAGGGGGGGCAGCAATCAGCCCCAGCATTTT . TRBJ1-5 TRBV9 .
CASSLRDRGHDKHF TGTGCCAGCAGTTTGCGGGACAGGGGGCATGATAAGCATTTT TRBD1 TRBJ1-5 TRBV6-2/TRBV6-3 .
CASSSQGQGPQYEQYF TGTGCCAGCAGTTCCCAAGGACAGGGACCTCAATACGAGCAGTACTTC TRBD1 TRBJ2-7 TRBV28 .
CASSRGMGLAGGADTQYF TGTGCCAGCAGCAGAGGAATGGGACTAGCGGGGGGCGCAGATACGCAGTATTTT TRBD2 TRBJ2-3 TRBV2 once
CASSPTLGGTGNYGYTF TGCGCCAGCAGCCCCACTCTAGGTGGGACAGGGAACTATGGCTACACCTTC TRBD1 TRBJ1-2 TRBV5-1 .
CASSQGLAADTQYF TGTGCCAGCAGCCAGGGACTAGCCGCAGATACGCAGTATTTT TRBD2 TRBJ2-3 TRBV11-1 .
CASGFGQGRGETQYF TGTGCTAGTGGTTTCGGACAGGGACGTGGGGAGACCCAGTACTTC TRBD1 TRBJ2-5 TRBV12-5 .
CASTSLGSKLETQYF TGTGCCAGCACCTCTCTCGGGTCCAAATTAGAGACCCAGTACTTC . TRBJ2-5 TRBV7-6 .
CASSPGTGGRQPQHF TGTGCCAGCAGCCCCGGGACAGGGGGCAGACAGCCCCAGCATTTT TRBD1 TRBJ1-5 TRBV7-2 .
CASRRQGTETQYF TGTGCCAGCAGACGACAGGGTACAGAGACCCAGTACTTC TRBD1 TRBJ2-5 TRBV5-4 .
CASSTIEGVNQPQHF TGTGCCAGCAGTACAATCGAGGGGGTTAATCAGCCCCAGCATTTT . TRBJ1-5 TRBV6-2/TRBV6-3 .
CASRLAGGDEQFF TGTGCCAGCCGGCTAGCGGGAGGGGATGAGCAGTTCTTC TRBD2 TRBJ2-1 TRBV3-1/TRBV3-2 .
CASSLALAGGQETQYF TGTGCCAGCAGCTTAGCGCTAGCGGGGGGACAAGAGACCCAGTACTTC TRBD2 TRBJ2-5 TRBV11-1 .